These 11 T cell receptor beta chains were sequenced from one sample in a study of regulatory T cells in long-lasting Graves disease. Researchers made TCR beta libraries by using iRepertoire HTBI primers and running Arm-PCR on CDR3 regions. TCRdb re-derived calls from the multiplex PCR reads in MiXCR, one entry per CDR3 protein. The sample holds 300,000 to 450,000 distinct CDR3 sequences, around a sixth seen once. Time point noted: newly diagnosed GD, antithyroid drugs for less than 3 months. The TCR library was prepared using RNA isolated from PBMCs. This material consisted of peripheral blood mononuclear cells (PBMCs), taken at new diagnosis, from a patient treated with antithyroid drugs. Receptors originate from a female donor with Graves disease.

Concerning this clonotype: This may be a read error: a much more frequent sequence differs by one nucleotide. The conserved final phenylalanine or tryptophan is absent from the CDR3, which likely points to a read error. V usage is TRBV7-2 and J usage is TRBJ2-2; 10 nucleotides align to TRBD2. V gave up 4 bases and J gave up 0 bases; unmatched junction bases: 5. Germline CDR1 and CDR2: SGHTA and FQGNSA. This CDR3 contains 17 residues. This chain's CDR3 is CASSSTSGYSNTGELFS. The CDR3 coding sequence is TGTGCCAGCAGCTCGACTAGCGGGTACTCGAACACCGGGGAGCTGTTTTCT.

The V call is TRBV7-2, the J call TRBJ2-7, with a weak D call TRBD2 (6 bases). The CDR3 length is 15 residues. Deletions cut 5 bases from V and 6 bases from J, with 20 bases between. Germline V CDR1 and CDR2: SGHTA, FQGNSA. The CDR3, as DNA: TGTGCCAGCAGCATAGGTGGGGGAGGACTCGCCGAGCAGTACTTC. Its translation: CASSIGGGGLAEQYF. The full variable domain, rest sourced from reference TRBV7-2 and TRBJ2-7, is GAGVSQSPSNKVTEKGKDVELRCDPISGHTALYWYRQSLGQGLEFLIYFQGNSAPDKSGLPSDRFSAERTGGSVSTLTIQRTQQEDSAVYLCASSIGGGGLAEQYFGPGTRLTVT.

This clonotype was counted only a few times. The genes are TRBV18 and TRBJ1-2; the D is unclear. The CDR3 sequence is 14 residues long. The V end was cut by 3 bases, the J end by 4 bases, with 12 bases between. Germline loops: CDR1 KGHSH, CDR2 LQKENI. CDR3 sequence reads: CASSPQRPPYGYTF. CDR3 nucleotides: TGTGCCAGCTCACCCCAGCGTCCCCCCTATGGCTACACCTTC.

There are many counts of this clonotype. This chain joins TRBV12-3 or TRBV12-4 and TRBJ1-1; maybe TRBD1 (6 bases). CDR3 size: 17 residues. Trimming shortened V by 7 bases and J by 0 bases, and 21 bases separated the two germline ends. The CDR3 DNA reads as TGTGCCAGCACCATTTCCGGGACAAACCCTTTGAACACTGAAGCTTTCTTT. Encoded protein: CASTISGTNPLNTEAFF.

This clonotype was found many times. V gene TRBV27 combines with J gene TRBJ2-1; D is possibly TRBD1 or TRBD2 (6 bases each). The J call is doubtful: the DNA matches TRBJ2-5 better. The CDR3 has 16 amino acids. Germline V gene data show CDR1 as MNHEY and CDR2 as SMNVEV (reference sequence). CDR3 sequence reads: CASSLSFGGPQETQYF. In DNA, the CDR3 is TGTGCCAGCAGTTTATCCTTCGGGGGCCCACAAGAGACCCAGTACTTC.

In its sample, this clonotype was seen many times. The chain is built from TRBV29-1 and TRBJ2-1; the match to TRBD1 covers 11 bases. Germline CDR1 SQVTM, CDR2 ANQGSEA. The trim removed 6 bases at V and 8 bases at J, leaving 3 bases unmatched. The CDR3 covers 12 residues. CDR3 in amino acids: CSVDRGRDEQFF. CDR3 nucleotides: TGCAGCGTGGACAGGGGGCGGGATGAGCAGTTCTTC.

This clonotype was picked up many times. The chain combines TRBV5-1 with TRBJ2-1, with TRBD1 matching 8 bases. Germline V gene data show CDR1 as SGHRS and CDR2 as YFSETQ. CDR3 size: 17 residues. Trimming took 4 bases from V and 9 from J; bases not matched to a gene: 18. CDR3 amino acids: CASSPTLRGQVTGEQFF. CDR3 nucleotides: TGCGCCAGCAGCCCCACCCTGCGGGGACAGGTTACAGGTGAGCAGTTCTTC.

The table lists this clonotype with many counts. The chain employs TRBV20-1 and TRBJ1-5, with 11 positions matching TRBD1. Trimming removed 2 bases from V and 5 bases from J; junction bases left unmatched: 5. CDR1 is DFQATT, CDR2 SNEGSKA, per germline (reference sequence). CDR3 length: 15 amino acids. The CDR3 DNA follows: TGCAGTGCTAGAAGTGGGACAGGGGGAGATCAGCCCCAGCATTTT. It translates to CSARSGTGGDQPQHF.

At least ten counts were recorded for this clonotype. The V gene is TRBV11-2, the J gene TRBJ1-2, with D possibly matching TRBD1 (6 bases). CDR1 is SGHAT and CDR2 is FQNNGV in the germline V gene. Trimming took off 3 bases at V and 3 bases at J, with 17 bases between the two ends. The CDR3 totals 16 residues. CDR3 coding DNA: TGTGCCAGCAGCTTCAAGAGGGGGGATCCCCACTATGGCTACACCTTC. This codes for CASSFKRGDPHYGYTF.

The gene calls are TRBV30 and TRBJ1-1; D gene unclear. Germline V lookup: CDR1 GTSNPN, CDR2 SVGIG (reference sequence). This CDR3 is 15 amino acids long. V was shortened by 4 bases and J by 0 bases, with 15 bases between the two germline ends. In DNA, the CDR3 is TGTGCCTGGAAGTGGCAGAGTGCCCTGAACACTGAAGCTTTCTTT. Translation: CAWKWQSALNTEAFF.

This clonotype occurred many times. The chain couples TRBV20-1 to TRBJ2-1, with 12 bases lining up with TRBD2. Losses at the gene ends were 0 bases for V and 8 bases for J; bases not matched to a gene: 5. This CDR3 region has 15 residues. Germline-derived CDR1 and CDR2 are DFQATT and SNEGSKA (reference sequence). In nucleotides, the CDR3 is TGCAGTGCTAGAGATCCGCTAGCGGGAGGGGATGAGCAGTTCTTC. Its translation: CSARDPLAGGDEQFF.